These 3 T cell receptor beta chains originate from one sample sequenced in a study of OX40 agonist ivuxolimab in advanced cancers. Profiling relied on immunoSEQ multiplex PCR, and the TCRdb table lists in-frame clones only, not all of them. Of approximately 58,000 clones detected, about 76% appear once; the ten largest clones hold about 1%. The specimen was CD4+ or CD8+ T cells sorted from blood, collected in a trial of the OX40 agonist ivuxolimab. These receptors all stem from an adult with an advanced solid tumor such as melanoma, head and neck, liver or kidney cancer.

V gene TRBV2 combines with J gene TRBJ1-2, with TRBD1 matching over 7 bases. CDR3 length: 13 residues. Germline V gene sequence: CDR1 SNHLY, CDR2 FYNNEI. The junction had 9 bases not matched to a gene; V was cut back by 8 bases and J by 6 bases. CDR3 region: CASSEGATNGYTF. The CDR3 bases are TGTGCCAGCTCCGAGGGGGCCACGAATGGCTACACCTTC.

The chain employs TRBV7-3 and TRBJ1-5; possible D gene TRBD1, 6 bases. Germline V CDR1 and CDR2: SGHTA, FQGTGA. This CDR3 is built from 18 residues. Trimming stripped 4 bases from V and 6 bases from J, with 25 bases between. The CDR3 protein is CASSSTERGSYWSQPQHF. The CDR3 DNA reads TGTGCCAGCAGCTCTACCGAAAGGGGGTCTTACTGGTCTCAGCCCCAGCATTTT.

The rearrangement joins TRBV5-1 to TRBJ2-7; 10 positions match TRBD1. Germline V lookup: CDR1 SGHRS, CDR2 YFSETQ. The CDR3 sequence is 15 residues long. V gave up 4 bases and J gave up 3 bases; unmatched junction bases: 7. The chain's CDR3 is CASSPIGTGVYEQYF. CDR3 nucleotides: TGCGCCAGCAGCCCTATCGGGACAGGGGTCTACGAGCAGTACTTC.